The rows below give T cell receptor beta chains drawn from one sample of a study of blood T cell repertoires in COVID-19. Here immunoSEQ multiplex PCR was the method, and the copy in TCRdb shows in-frame clones only, minus some. This sample has just under 35,000 clones; around nine tenths occur once, and the top ten carry less than 45%. Sequences were obtained from peripheral blood. These receptors came from a man aged 60-69 years with active or convalescent COVID-19. CDR3s include the opening cysteine and the closing phenylalanine or tryptophan. D genes are given only for firm matches. Size is omitted from some rows. Given values are once, few, many or a class for expanded clones.

>TRBJ2-7|-|once|TRBV19
TGTGCCAGTAGTATAGATGCTACTCTCTACGAGCAGTACTTC
CASSIDATLYEQYF
>TRBJ1-1|TRBD1|-|TRBV18
TGTGCCAGCTCACCTACAGGGGGCGGGCGCACTGAAGCTTTCTTT
CASSPTGGGRTEAFF
>TRBJ1-2|TRBD1|once|TRBV28
TGTGCCAGCACCCCGGGACAGGGTTACGGCTACACCTTC
CASTPGQGYGYTF
>TRBJ1-6|-|-|TRBV27
TGTGCCAGCAGTTACGAGAAGAATTCACCCCTCCACTTT
CASSYEKNSPLHF
>TRBJ2-3|-|-|TRBV6-1
TGTGCCAGCAGTGATCTAACTAGGAGGGACACAGATACGCAGTATTTT
CASSDLTRRDTDTQYF
>TRBJ1-5|-|-|TRBV7-8
TGTGCCAGCAGCTTAGCGGGGGGGAGTAGCAATCAGCCCCAGCATTTT
CASSLAGGSSNQPQHF
>TRBJ1-6|TRBD1|-|TRBV5-6
TGTGCCAGCAGCGCTCAGACAGGGGAAAATTCACCCCTCCACTTT
CASSAQTGENSPLHF
>TRBJ1-2|TRBD1|-|TRBV7-8
TGTGCCAGCAGCCAAACAGGGGGCGCGTCTGGCTACACCTTC
CASSQTGGASGYTF
>TRBJ2-2|-|-|TRBV5-1
TGCGCCAGCAGCTTGGACCTAAACACCGGGGAGCTGTTTTTT
CASSLDLNTGELFF
>TRBJ2-6|TRBD1|-|TRBV10-3
TGTGCCATCAGTGACTCAGGAGCAGGGGGCACTGGGGCCAACGTCCTGACTTTC
CAISDSGAGGTGANVLTF
>TRBJ2-5|-|-|TRBV6-1
TGTGCCAGCAGTGAAAAGGGAGTTTTTGAAGGGTACCAAGAGACCCAGTACTTC
CASSEKGVFEGYQETQYF
>TRBJ1-2|-|-|TRBV28
TGTGCCAGCAGGATCCCTACAGGGAACTATGGCTACACCTTC
CASRIPTGNYGYTF
>TRBJ1-5|-|-|TRBV6-6
TGTGCCAGCAGTTACGTCCGAAGCCATTCCGCCCAGCCCCAGCATTTT
CASSYVRSHSAQPQHF
>TRBJ2-3|TRBD2|-|TRBV7-3
TGTGCCAGCAGCTCTACTAGCGGAACCACAGATACGCAGTATTTT
CASSSTSGTTDTQYF
>TRBJ1-3|-|-|TRBV11-2
TGTGCCAGCAGCCAGCCGGGGGTGACCTCTGGAAACACCATATATTTT
CASSQPGVTSGNTIYF
>TRBJ2-3|-|-|TRBV7-3
TGTGCCAGCAGCGTCCTAGTGTTTGATACGCAGTATTTT
CASSVLVFDTQYF
>TRBJ2-2|TRBD2|-|TRBV7-3
TGTGCCAGCTGTGAGCGGGGAGCTGTTTTT
CASCERGAVF
>TRBJ1-3|-|-|TRBV5-1
TGCGCCAGCAGCCCGACAGACTCTGGAAACACCATATATTTT
CASSPTDSGNTIYF
>TRBJ1-6|TRBD1|-|TRBV28
TGTGCCAGCAGTTCGACAGGGGAGAATTCACCCCTCCACTTT
CASSSTGENSPLHF
>TRBJ1-1|-|-|TRBV18
TGTGCCAGCTCACCCAGCTTCGGGGGTATGAACACTGAAGCTTTCTTT
CASSPSFGGMNTEAFF
>TRBJ1-4|-|-|TRBV2
TGTGCCAGCAGGAAAGAGACGGGGGAAAAACTGTTTTTT
CASRKETGEKLFF
>TRBJ2-2|-|-|TRBV5-8
TGTGCCAGCAGCTTTGGTGTTGGGGAGAGAACCGGGGAGCTGTTTTTT
CASSFGVGERTGELFF
>TRBJ2-7|TRBD2|-|TRBV2
TGTGCCAGCAGCCGCGGGGGCGAGCAGTACTTC
CASSRGGEQYF
>TRBJ1-5|-|-|TRBV19
TGTGCCAGTAGTATTTTACTCAATAGCAATCAGCCCCAGCATTTT
CASSILLNSNQPQHF
>TRBJ1-2|TRBD1|-|TRBV6-2/TRBV6-3
TGTGCCAGCAGCCCCATCCGGGGGGGGACAGGGGTAGTCAGTGGCTACACCTTC
CASSPIRGGTGVVSGYTF
>TRBJ1-4|TRBD1|once|TRBV10-1
TGCGCCAGCAGTCCGGGACAGGCCGGCAATGAAAAACTGTTTTTT
CASSPGQAGNEKLFF
>TRBJ1-4|TRBD1|-|TRBV4-3
TGCGCCAGCAGCCAAGATTGGGCAGGGGGGGAAAAACTGTTTTTT
CASSQDWAGGEKLFF
>TRBJ2-1|TRBD2|-|TRBV24-1
TGTGCCACCAGTGATCCGACGGCGTCTAGCGGGTACAATGAGCAGTTCTTC
CATSDPTASSGYNEQFF
>TRBJ1-6|TRBD1|-|TRBV6-1
TGTGCCAGCAGTGAACCGGGACAGGATTCACCCCTCCACTTT
CASSEPGQDSPLHF
>TRBJ1-5|-|-|TRBV5-8
TGTGCCAGCAGCTTTCCGCCTAGGAGGCGGCATTTT
CASSFPPRRRHF
>TRBJ1-5|-|-|TRBV21-1
TGTGCCAGCAGCCCCACCCGGAGAGATAATCAGCCCCAGCATTTT
CASSPTRRDNQPQHF
>TRBJ2-3|TRBD1|-|TRBV6-2/TRBV6-3
TGTGCCAGCAGTTACTGGGGACGGACAGGGGGAACAACCACAGATACGCAGTATTTT
CASSYWGRTGGTTTDTQYF
>TRBJ1-1|-|-|TRBV7-2
TGTGCCAGCAGCCAAAATTCAGGGTTGACTGAAGCTTTCTTT
CASSQNSGLTEAFF
>TRBJ1-2|-|-|TRBV11-2
TGTGCCAGCAGCCCTCTGGACAGAGTTAACTATGGCTACACCTTC
CASSPLDRVNYGYTF
>TRBJ1-2|TRBD1|-|TRBV4-1
TGCGCCAGCAGCCAAGGGACAGGGCTCAATGGCTTTGCCTTC
CASSQGTGLNGFAF
>TRBJ1-1|-|once|TRBV6-1
TGTGCCAGCAGTGATCCAGGGAACACTGAAGCTTTCTTT
CASSDPGNTEAFF